A selection of T cell receptor beta chains follows, all from one sample in a study of memory CD4+ T cells and cytomegalovirus serostatus. TCRdb's copy holds only in-frame clones and misses some; the assay was immunoSEQ multiplex PCR. This table holds tens of thousands of clones, about 70% found once. The sequenced material came from memory CD4+ T cells from blood. The receptors were gathered from an adult in good health and CMV-seropositive. CDR3s include the opening cysteine and the closing phenylalanine or tryptophan. Each record gives: V gene, J gene, clone size, D gene, CDR3 protein, CDR3 DNA. D genes are given only for firm matches. Only some rows state a clone size, as once, few, many or a class for expanded clones.

TRBV27	TRBJ2-7	-	TRBD1	CASSLSARGRDEQYF	TGTGCCAGCAGTTTATCGGCCAGGGGGCGCGATGAGCAGTACTTC
TRBV7-3	TRBJ2-3	-	TRBD2	CASSPGGVVAYF	TGTGCCAGCAGCCCGGGAGGGGTGGTCGCGTATTTT
TRBV6-1	TRBJ1-1	-	TRBD1	CASRVTGRDTEAFF	TGTGCCAGCAGGGTGACAGGGAGAGACACTGAAGCTTTCTTT
TRBV14	TRBJ1-5	-	-	CASSQGDYQPQHF	TGTGCCAGCAGCCAAGGAGATTATCAGCCCCAGCATTTT
TRBV19	TRBJ1-3	-	-	CASSGQASGNTIYF	TGTGCCAGTAGTGGCCAGGCCTCTGGAAACACCATATATTTT
TRBV15	TRBJ1-1	-	TRBD1	CATSRGLQGTEAFF	TGTGCCACCAGCAGAGGCCTACAGGGGACTGAAGCTTTCTTT
TRBV6-6	TRBJ2-7	-	-	CASSSTDDTPYEQYF	TGTGCCAGCAGTTCGACCGATGACACCCCCTACGAGCAGTACTTC
TRBV7-8	TRBJ1-3	-	-	CASSLAFRKGNTIYF	TGTGCCAGCAGCTTAGCTTTCCGCAAGGGAAACACCATATATTTT
TRBV11-2	TRBJ1-1	few	-	CASSFASGAGTEAFF	TGTGCCAGCAGCTTCGCATCCGGGGCCGGCACTGAAGCTTTCTTT
TRBV2	TRBJ1-2	-	-	CASSEALGGRGYTF	TGTGCCAGCAGTGAAGCGCTTGGGGGCCGCGGCTACACCTTC
TRBV5-1	TRBJ2-1	-	TRBD2	CASSLGILRAGELYNEQFF	TGCGCCAGCAGCTTAGGAATACTGCGAGCGGGGGAATTGTACAATGAGCAGTTCTTC
TRBV4-2	TRBJ1-5	-	-	CASSQEVDQPQHF	TGTGCCAGCAGCCAAGAAGTTGATCAGCCCCAGCATTTT
TRBV6-6	TRBJ2-7	-	TRBD1	CASSYSNRGDEQYF	TGTGCCAGCAGTTACTCGAACAGGGGGGACGAGCAGTACTTC
TRBV6-1	TRBJ2-7	-	-	CASSALSVLEQYF	TGTGCCAGCAGTGCGTTATCCGTACTGGAGCAGTACTTC
TRBV5-4	TRBJ2-3	once	TRBD2	CASSSGTSGWSDTQYF	TGTGCCAGCAGCTCAGGGACTAGCGGGTGGTCAGATACGCAGTATTTT
TRBV11-2	TRBJ2-7	-	TRBD1	CASSFTRQGGEQYF	TGTGCCAGCAGCTTCACGCGACAGGGTGGCGAGCAGTACTTC
TRBV5-5	TRBJ2-1	few	-	CASSGRVAAYNEQFF	TGTGCCAGCAGCGGGCGAGTCGCTGCCTACAATGAGCAGTTCTTC
TRBV9	TRBJ1-3	-	-	CASSAYSGNTIYF	TGTGCCAGCAGCGCGTACTCTGGAAACACCATATATTTT
TRBV7-9	TRBJ1-1	-	-	CASSLNTEAFF	TGTGCCAGCAGCTTAAACACTGAAGCTTTCTTT
TRBV10-3	TRBJ1-2	-	-	CAISEGRGYSYGYTF	TGTGCCATCAGCGAAGGACGGGGCTACTCGTATGGCTACACCTTC
TRBV19	TRBJ1-5	-	TRBD1	CASNQTGTDYNQPQHF	TGTGCCAGTAATCAAACCGGGACAGACTACAATCAGCCCCAGCATTTT
TRBV7-2	TRBJ2-1	-	-	CASSLSQGNNEQFF	TGTGCCAGCAGCTTATCCCAGGGGAACAATGAGCAGTTCTTC